These T cell receptor beta chains were read from a single sample in a study of T cells after yellow fever vaccination. TCRdb re-called the 5' RACE reads with MiXCR, one entry per CDR3 protein. The sample holds a few hundred thousand distinct CDR3 sequences, around 10% seen once. The sample was CD4+ T cells sorted from PBMCs, taken 5 days after the yellow fever booster vaccination. Receptors originate from a man in his late teens or twenties who received the YFV17D yellow fever vaccine. Both conserved end residues are part of each CDR3. The D gene is left open where the match is weak. Part of the rows lack a size; the others show once, few, many or a class for expanded clones.

NA TRBJ2-5 NA TRBV7-6 CASSLQEGGETQYF TGTGCCAGCAGCTTACAGGAGGGGGGGGAGACCCAGTACTTC
NA TRBJ1-2 many TRBV18 CASSPTGTSYGYTF TGTGCCAGCTCACCCACCGGGACAAGCTATGGCTACACCTTC
TRBD1 TRBJ2-3 NA TRBV18 CASKGQGGTDTQYF TGTGCCAGCAAAGGACAGGGAGGCACAGATACGCAGTATTTT
TRBD1 TRBJ2-2 many TRBV7-2 CASSAGTGASGELFF TGTGCCAGCAGCGCCGGGACAGGGGCTTCCGGGGAGCTGTTTTTT
NA TRBJ2-6 few TRBV5-1 CASSFTVNSGANVLTF TGCGCCAGCAGCTTCACGGTAAACTCTGGGGCCAACGTCCTGACTTTC
NA TRBJ1-1 NA TRBV7-9 CASSYQTAEAFF TGTGCCAGCAGCTATCAAACGGCTGAAGCTTTCTTT
NA TRBJ1-3 NA TRBV10-3 CAISLGSSDTIYF TGTGCCATCAGCTTAGGCTCTTCGGACACCATATATTTT
NA TRBJ1-1 many TRBV5-1 CASSFPGNTEAFF TGCGCCAGCAGCTTCCCAGGGAACACTGAAGCTTTCTTT
NA TRBJ2-2 NA TRBV2 CASGGDRNTGELFF TGTGCCAGCGGGGGGGACAGGAACACCGGGGAGCTGTTTTTT
NA TRBJ2-7 few TRBV6-2/TRBV6-3 CASRTRYEQYF TGTGCCAGCAGGACTAGATACGAGCAGTACTTC
TRBD2 TRBJ2-1 few TRBV6-5 CAIRGGTYNEQFF TGTGCCATCCGCGGGGGAACCTACAATGAGCAGTTCTTC
TRBD2 TRBJ2-7 few TRBV2 CASTRGTSGGSGEQYF TGTGCCAGCACCCGAGGGACTAGCGGGGGGTCGGGCGAGCAGTACTTC
TRBD2 TRBJ2-1 NA TRBV5-4 CASRTNGRGGMDEQFF TGTGCCAGCAGGACGAACGGGCGGGGGGGCATGGATGAGCAGTTCTTC
TRBD1 TRBJ1-2 NA TRBV5-1 CASSPASDRGRKKSGYTF TGCGCCAGCAGCCCCGCCTCGGACAGGGGGCGTAAAAAGTCTGGCTACACCTTC
NA TRBJ1-2 NA TRBV4-1 CASTRDINYGYTF TGCGCCAGCACCCGTGACATTAACTATGGCTACACCTTC
NA TRBJ2-1 NA TRBV24-1 CATSTNEWATDEQFF TGTGCCACCAGTACAAACGAGTGGGCCACGGATGAGCAGTTCTTC
TRBD2 TRBJ2-5 few TRBV11-2 CASSLGRGGHETQYF TGTGCCAGCAGCTTAGGACGGGGGGGCCATGAGACCCAGTACTTC
NA TRBJ1-1 few TRBV18 CASSLTKDTEAFF TGTGCCAGCTCCCTAACGAAGGACACTGAAGCTTTCTTT
NA TRBJ2-3 NA TRBV7-8 CASSLVPGVWDTQYF TGTGCCAGCAGCTTAGTACCCGGGGTTTGGGATACGCAGTATTTT
NA TRBJ1-2 few TRBV3-1 CASSQDEGNYGYTF TGTGCCAGCAGCCAAGATGAGGGCAACTATGGCTACACCTTC
NA TRBJ2-3 few TRBV20-1 CSASFQGTTDTQYF TGCAGTGCTAGTTTCCAGGGGACCACAGATACGCAGTATTTT
NA TRBJ2-7 NA TRBV20-1 CSASPRWDEQYF TGCAGTGCTAGTCCCAGATGGGACGAGCAGTACTTC
TRBD1 TRBJ1-1 NA TRBV28 CASRTGAGNTEAFF TGTGCCAGCAGAACAGGGGCAGGGAACACTGAAGCTTTCTTT
NA TRBJ2-6 few TRBV7-9 CASSYGVGRSGANVLTF TGTGCCAGCAGCTATGGGGTCGGACGCTCTGGGGCCAACGTCCTGACTTTC
TRBD1 TRBJ2-2 few TRBV30 CAWSTMGMGQGYTGELFF TGTGCCTGGAGTACCATGGGGATGGGACAGGGGTACACCGGGGAGCTGTTTTTT
NA TRBJ1-1 NA TRBV20-1 CSARVGGNTEAFF TGCAGTGCTAGAGTTGGGGGGAACACTGAAGCTTTCTTT
TRBD1 TRBJ2-3 few TRBV6-2/TRBV6-3 CASRGRGLPSTDTQYF TGTGCCAGCAGGGGCAGGGGGCTTCCTAGCACAGATACGCAGTATTTT
NA TRBJ2-6 NA TRBV7-9 CASSFGGSGANVLTF TGTGCCAGCAGCTTTGGGGGCTCTGGGGCCAACGTCCTGACTTTC
NA TRBJ2-3 NA TRBV5-1 CASNEPTDTQYF TGCGCCAGCAACGAACCTACAGATACGCAGTATTTT
NA TRBJ2-2 NA TRBV7-7 CASSPTVGRTNTGELFF TGTGCTAGCAGCCCCACCGTAGGGAGGACGAACACCGGGGAGCTGTTTTTT
TRBD2 TRBJ2-1 few TRBV20-1 CSARFGSSGDNEQFF TGCAGTGCTAGGTTTGGGTCTAGCGGGGACAATGAGCAGTTCTTC
NA TRBJ2-3 NA TRBV7-2 CASSLGRVLGTDTQYF TGTGCCAGCAGCTTAGGGAGGGTGTTGGGCACAGATACGCAGTATTTT
NA TRBJ2-2 few TRBV12-3/TRBV12-4 CASSWGIPGELFF TGTGCCAGCAGCTGGGGGATCCCCGGGGAGCTGTTTTTT
TRBD1 TRBJ2-6 few TRBV5-1 CASSSGQGAGGANVLTF TGCGCCAGCAGCTCTGGACAGGGGGCGGGAGGGGCCAACGTCCTGACTTTC
NA TRBJ1-4 few TRBV9 CASSRGKGAVEKLFF TGTGCCAGCAGCAGAGGGAAGGGAGCTGTGGAAAAACTGTTTTTT
NA TRBJ2-1 many TRBV5-1 CASSLGPTNEQFF TGCGCCAGCAGCTTGGGACCAACCAATGAGCAGTTCTTC
NA TRBJ1-2 NA TRBV4-1 CASSHQTANYGYTF TGCGCCAGCAGCCACCAGACAGCAAACTATGGCTACACCTTC
TRBD1 TRBJ1-1 few TRBV20-1 CSARDGTGRFF TGCAGTGCTAGAGACGGGACAGGGAGATTCTTT
NA TRBJ2-3 medium-sized TRBV10-3 CAITSGSSTDTQYF TGTGCCATCACCAGCGGATCTAGCACAGATACGCAGTATTTT
NA TRBJ2-3 few TRBV29-1 CSVGPRTDLTDTQYF TGCAGCGTTGGCCCTCGGACGGACCTCACAGATACGCAGTATTTT
NA TRBJ2-7 many TRBV7-9 CASSLSYEQYF TGTGCCAGCAGCCTGTCCTACGAGCAGTACTTC
TRBD1 TRBJ2-5 NA TRBV9 CASSGGQGGETQYF TGTGCCAGCAGCGGGGGACAGGGAGGCGAGACCCAGTACTTC
NA TRBJ1-5 NA TRBV7-7 CASSLAWDQPQHF TGTGCTAGCAGCTTAGCGTGGGACCAGCCCCAGCATTTT
NA TRBJ1-2 NA TRBV6-6 CASNQEGRDYGYTF TGTGCCAGCAACCAGGAGGGGAGGGACTATGGCTACACCTTC